This T cell receptor beta chain was obtained from a study of T-cell reconstitution after alpha-beta-depleted transplantation in children. The study, taken as a whole, reports: It was reported that alpha-beta T cells came from several hundred expanded graft clones (about two months after transplant). There were some patients whose high TCRbeta diversity at day 60 came from surviving recipient T cells and thymic progenitors. By one year post-transplant, T-cell counts and diversity largely arose from T cells that were newly produced.

This CDR3 spans 17 amino acids. CDR1 is SGHRS and CDR2 is YFSETQ in the germline V gene. Trimming took 2 bases from V and 8 from J; bases not matched to a gene: 12. Unique molecular identifiers were incorporated during preparation of the TCRbeta library. TCRdb used MiXCR to reprocess the PCR reads, holding one entry per CDR3 protein. The sample includes 800,000 to 1,000,000 distinct CDR3 sequences, about 29% of them seen just once. This clonotype showed up just a few times. Its antigen is unidentified. The starting material was PBMCs, mostly from graft donor cells, obtained 360 days after TCRalphabeta/CD19-depleted stem cell transplant. This sequence originates from a boy younger than two who had a stem cell transplant for SCID, so the T cells may come from the graft donor. This rearrangement joins TRBV5-1 to TRBJ2-1; 11 bases line up with TRBD2. CDR3 DNA sequence: TGCGCCAGCAGCTTCCCTACTAGCGGGGGCAAGGCGGATGAGCAGTTCTTC. Its translation is CASSFPTSGGKADEQFF.